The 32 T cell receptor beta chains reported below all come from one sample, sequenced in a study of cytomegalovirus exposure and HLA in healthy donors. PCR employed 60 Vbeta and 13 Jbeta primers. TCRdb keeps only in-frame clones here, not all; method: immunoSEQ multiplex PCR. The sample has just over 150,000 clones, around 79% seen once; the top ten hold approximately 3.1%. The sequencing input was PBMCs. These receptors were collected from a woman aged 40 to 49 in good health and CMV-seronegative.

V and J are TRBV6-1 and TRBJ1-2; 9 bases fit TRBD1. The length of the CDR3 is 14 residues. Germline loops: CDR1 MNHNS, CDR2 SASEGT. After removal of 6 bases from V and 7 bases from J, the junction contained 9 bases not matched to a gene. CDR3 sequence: CASRTNRGLGGYTF. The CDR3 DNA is TGTGCCAGCAGAACCAACAGGGGGCTGGGTGGCTACACCTTC.

The CDR3 bases are TGTGCCAGCAGTTTCAGGGAACATCAGCCCCAGCATTTT. Protein: CASSFREHQPQHF. The chain combines TRBV6-5 with TRBJ1-5; D is possibly TRBD1 (5 bases). The germline CDR1 and CDR2 sequences are MNHEY and SVGAGI. Trimming removed 4 bases at V and 5 bases at J, with 9 bases between. The CDR3 has 13 residues.

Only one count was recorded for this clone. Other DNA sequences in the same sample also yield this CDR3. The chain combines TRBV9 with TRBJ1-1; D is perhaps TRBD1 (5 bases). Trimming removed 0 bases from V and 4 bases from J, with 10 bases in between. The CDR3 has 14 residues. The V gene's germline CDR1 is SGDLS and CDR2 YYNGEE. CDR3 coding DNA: TGTGCCAGCAGCGTAGTTAGCGGGGGCACTGAAGCTTTCTTT. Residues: CASSVVSGGTEAFF.

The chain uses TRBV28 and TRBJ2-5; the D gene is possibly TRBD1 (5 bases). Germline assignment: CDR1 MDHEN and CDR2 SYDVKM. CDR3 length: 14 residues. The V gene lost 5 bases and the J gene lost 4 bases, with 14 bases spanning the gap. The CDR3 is CASSDLGRVETQYF. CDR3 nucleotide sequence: TGTGCCAGCAGTGACCTCGGCAGGGTAGAGACCCAGTACTTC. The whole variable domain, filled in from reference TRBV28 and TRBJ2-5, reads DVKVTQSSRYLVKRTGEKVFLECVQDMDHENMFWYRQDPGLGLRLIYFSYDVKMKEKGDIPEGYSVSREKKERFSLILESASTNQTSMYLCASSDLGRVETQYFGPGTRLLVL.

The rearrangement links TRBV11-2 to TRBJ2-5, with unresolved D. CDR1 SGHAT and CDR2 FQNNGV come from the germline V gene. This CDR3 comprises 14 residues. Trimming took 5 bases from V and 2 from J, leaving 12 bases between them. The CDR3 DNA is TGTGCCAGCAGCCGATCTCCAGGACAAGAGACCCAGTACTTC. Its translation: CASSRSPGQETQYF. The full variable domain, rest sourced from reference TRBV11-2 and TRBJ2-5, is EAGVAQSPRYKIIEKRQSVAFWCNPISGHATLYWYQQILGQGPKLLIQFQNNGVVDDSQLPKDRFSAERLKGVDSTLKIQPAKLEDSAVYLCASSRSPGQETQYFGPGTRLLVL.

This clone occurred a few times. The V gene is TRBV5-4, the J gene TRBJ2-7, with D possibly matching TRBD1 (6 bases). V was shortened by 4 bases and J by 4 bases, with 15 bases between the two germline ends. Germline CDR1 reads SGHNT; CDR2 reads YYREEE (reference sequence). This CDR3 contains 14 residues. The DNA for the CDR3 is TGTGCCAGCAGCCAACAGGGTTCCCTGTACGAGCAGTACTTC. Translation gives CASSQQGSLYEQYF.

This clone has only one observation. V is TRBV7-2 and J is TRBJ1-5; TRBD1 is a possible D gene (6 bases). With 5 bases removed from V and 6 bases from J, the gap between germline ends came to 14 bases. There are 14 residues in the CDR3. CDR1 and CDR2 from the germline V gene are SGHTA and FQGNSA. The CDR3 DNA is TGTGCCAGCAGCCATACAGGGAGGGGTCAGCCCCAGCATTTT. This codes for CASSHTGRGQPQHF.

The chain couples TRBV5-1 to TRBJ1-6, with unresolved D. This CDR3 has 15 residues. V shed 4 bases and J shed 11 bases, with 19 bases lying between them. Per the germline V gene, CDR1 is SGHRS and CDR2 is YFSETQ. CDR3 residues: CASSREYSRGTPLHF. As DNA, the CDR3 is TGCGCCAGCAGCCGTGAATACTCGCGCGGGACACCCCTCCACTTT.

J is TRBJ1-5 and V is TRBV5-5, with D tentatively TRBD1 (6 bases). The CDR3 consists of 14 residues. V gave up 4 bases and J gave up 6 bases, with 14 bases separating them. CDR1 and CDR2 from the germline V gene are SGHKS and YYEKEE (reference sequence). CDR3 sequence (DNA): TGTGCCAGCAGCCCTATTGACAGGCGTCAGCCCCAGCATTTT. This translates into CASSPIDRRQPQHF.

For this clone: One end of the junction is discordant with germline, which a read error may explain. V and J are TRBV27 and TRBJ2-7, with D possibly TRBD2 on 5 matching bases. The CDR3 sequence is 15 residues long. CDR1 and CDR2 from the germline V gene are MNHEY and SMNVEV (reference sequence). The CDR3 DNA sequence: TGTGCCAGCAGTTTCTCGGGATACGGTACCTACGGGCAGTACTTC. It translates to CASSFSGYGTYGQYF.

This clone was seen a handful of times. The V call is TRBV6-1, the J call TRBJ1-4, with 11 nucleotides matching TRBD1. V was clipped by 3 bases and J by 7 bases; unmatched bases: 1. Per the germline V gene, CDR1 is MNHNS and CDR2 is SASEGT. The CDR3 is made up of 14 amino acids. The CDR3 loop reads CASSEGQGGEKLFF. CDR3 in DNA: TGTGCCAGCAGTGAGGGACAGGGGGGTGAAAAACTGTTTTTT.

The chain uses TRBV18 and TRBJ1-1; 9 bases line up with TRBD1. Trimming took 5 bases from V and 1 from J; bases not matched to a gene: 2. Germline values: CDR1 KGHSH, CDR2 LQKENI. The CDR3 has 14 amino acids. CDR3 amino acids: CASSTDRGNTEAFF. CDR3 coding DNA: TGTGCCAGCTCAACGGACAGGGGGAACACTGAAGCTTTCTTT.

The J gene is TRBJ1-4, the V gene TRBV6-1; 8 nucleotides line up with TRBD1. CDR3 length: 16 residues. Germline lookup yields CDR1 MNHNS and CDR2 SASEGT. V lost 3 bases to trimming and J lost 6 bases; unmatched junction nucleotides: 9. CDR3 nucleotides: TGTGCCAGCAGTGACCCACTCGACAGGGGATATGAAAAACTGTTTTTT. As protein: CASSDPLDRGYEKLFF.

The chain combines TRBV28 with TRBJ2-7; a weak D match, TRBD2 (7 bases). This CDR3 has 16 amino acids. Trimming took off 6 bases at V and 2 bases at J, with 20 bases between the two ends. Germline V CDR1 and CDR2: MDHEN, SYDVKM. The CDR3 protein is CASRTLGGGRTYEQYF. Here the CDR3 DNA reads TGTGCCAGCAGGACCTTGGGAGGGGGACGGACCTACGAGCAGTACTTC. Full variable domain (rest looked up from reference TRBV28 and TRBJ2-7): DVKVTQSSRYLVKRTGEKVFLECVQDMDHENMFWYRQDPGLGLRLIYFSYDVKMKEKGDIPEGYSVSREKKERFSLILESASTNQTSMYLCASRTLGGGRTYEQYFGPGTRLTVT.

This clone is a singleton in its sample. CDR3 sequence reads: CASSLFGYSNTEAFF. Here the CDR3 DNA reads TGTGCCAGCAGCTTATTTGGGTACAGCAACACTGAAGCTTTCTTT. The rearrangement links TRBV7-6 to TRBJ1-1; unclear D gene. Trimming removed 2 bases from V and 2 bases from J, with 12 bases in between. This CDR3 is built from 15 residues. Germline CDR1 SGHVS, CDR2 FNYEAQ. Filled out from reference TRBV7-6 and TRBJ1-1, the complete variable domain reads GAGVSQSPRYKVTKRGQDVALRCDPISGHVSLYWYRQALGQGPEFLTYFNYEAQQDKSGLPNDRFSAERPEGSISTLTIQRTEQRDSAMYRCASSLFGYSNTEAFFGQGTRLTVV.

This chain's CDR3 is CASSLAGQGARETQYF. CDR3 in DNA: TGTGCCAGCAGCTTGGCGGGACAGGGGGCGAGGGAGACCCAGTACTTC. The chain links TRBV5-4 to TRBJ2-5, with TRBD1 matching 12 bases. Looked up from germline, CDR1 is SGHNT and CDR2 is YYREEE (reference sequence). This CDR3 region has 16 residues. Trimming removed 0 bases from V and 5 bases from J; junction bases left unmatched: 5.

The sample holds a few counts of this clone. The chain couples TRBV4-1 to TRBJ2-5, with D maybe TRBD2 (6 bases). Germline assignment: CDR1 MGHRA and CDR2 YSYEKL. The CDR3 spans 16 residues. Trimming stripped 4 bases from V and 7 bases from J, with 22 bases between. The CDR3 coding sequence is TGCGCCAGCAGCCCCCAGCCCCATTGGGGGGTAGCGACCCAGTACTTC. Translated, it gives CASSPQPHWGVATQYF.

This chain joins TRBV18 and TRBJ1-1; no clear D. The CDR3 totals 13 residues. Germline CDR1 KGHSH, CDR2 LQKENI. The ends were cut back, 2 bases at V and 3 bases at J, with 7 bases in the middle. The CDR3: CASSPVLDTEAFF. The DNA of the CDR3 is TGTGCCAGCTCACCAGTGCTAGACACTGAAGCTTTCTTT.

The CDR3 here is CASSRGPGRGGGYTF. DNA for the CDR3: TGTGCCAGTAGTAGAGGTCCAGGCCGAGGAGGGGGCTACACCTTC. V is TRBV19 and J is TRBJ1-2; D not certain. The V end lost 4 bases, the J end lost 8 bases, and 20 bases lay between the germline ends. Germline CDR1 is LNHDA and CDR2 is SQIVND (reference sequence). The CDR3 extends over 15 amino acids.

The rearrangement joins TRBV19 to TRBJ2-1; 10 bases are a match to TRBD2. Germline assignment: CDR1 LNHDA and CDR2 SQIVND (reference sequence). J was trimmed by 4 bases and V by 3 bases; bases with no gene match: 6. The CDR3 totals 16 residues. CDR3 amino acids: CASSILQRGGYNEQFF. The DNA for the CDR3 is TGTGCCAGTAGTATCCTCCAGCGGGGGGGGTACAATGAGCAGTTCTTC.

The CDR3 here is CASRTSYEQYF. In DNA form, the CDR3 reads TGTGCCAGCAGGACTAGCTACGAGCAGTACTTC. The genes are TRBV6-4 and TRBJ2-7; maybe TRBD2 (6 bases). The CDR3 covers 11 residues. V was trimmed by 6 bases and J by 3 bases, leaving 6 bases between them. Germline CDR1 MRHNA, CDR2 SNTAGT.

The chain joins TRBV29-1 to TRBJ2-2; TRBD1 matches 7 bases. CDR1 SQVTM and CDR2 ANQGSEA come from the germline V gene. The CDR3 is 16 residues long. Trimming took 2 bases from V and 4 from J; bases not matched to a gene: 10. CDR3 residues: CSVEFIRQGATGELFF. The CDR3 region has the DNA TGCAGCGTTGAATTCATTCGACAGGGAGCCACCGGGGAGCTGTTTTTT.

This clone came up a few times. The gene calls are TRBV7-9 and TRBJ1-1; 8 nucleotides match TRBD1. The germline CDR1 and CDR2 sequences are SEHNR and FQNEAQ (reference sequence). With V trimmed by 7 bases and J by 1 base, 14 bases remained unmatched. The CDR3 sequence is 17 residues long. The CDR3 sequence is CASIQGAGYGWNTEAFF. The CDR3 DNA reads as TGTGCCAGCATCCAGGGGGCGGGGTATGGTTGGAACACTGAAGCTTTCTTT.

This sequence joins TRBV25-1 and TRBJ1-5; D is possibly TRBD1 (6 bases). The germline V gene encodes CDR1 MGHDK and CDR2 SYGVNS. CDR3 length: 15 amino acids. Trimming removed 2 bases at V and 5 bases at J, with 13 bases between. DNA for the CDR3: TGTGCCAGCAGTGAAAGTCGGGCAGGGGATCAGCCCCAGCATTTT. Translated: CASSESRAGDQPQHF.

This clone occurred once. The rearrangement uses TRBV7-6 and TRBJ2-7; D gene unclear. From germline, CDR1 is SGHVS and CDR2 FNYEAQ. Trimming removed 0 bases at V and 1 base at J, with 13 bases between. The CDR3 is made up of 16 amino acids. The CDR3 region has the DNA TGTGCCAGCAGCTTAGCGGCAGGTACTTATTCCTACGAGCAGTACTTC. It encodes CASSLAAGTYSYEQYF.

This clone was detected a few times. CDR3 in amino acids: CSVSGTQGATEAFF. The CDR3 DNA reads as TGCAGCGTTTCTGGGACGCAGGGGGCCACTGAAGCTTTCTTT. The J gene is TRBJ1-1, the V gene TRBV29-1, with 8 nucleotides matching TRBD1. Germline V CDR1 and CDR2: SQVTM, ANQGSEA. The trim removed 5 bases at V and 4 bases at J, leaving 9 bases unmatched. The CDR3 has 14 amino acids.

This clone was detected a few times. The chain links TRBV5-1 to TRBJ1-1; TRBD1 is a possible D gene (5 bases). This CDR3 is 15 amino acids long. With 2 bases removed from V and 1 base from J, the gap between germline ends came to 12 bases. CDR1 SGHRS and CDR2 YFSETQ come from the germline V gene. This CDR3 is CASSLVWGGNTEAFF. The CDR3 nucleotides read TGCGCCAGCAGCTTAGTATGGGGGGGGAACACTGAAGCTTTCTTT. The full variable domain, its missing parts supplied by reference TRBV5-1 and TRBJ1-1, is KAGVTQTPRYLIKTRGQQVTLSCSPISGHRSVSWYQQTPGQGLQFLFEYFSETQRNKGNFPGRFSGRQFSNSRSEMNVSTLELGDSALYLCASSLVWGGNTEAFFGQGTRLTVV.

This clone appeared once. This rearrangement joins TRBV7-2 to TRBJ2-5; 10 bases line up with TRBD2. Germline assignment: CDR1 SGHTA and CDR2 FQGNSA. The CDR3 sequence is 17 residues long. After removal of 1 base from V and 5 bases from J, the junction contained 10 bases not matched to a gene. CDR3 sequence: CASSLVSSGGAGETQYF. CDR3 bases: TGTGCCAGCAGCTTAGTTTCGAGCGGGGGGGCGGGGGAGACCCAGTACTTC.

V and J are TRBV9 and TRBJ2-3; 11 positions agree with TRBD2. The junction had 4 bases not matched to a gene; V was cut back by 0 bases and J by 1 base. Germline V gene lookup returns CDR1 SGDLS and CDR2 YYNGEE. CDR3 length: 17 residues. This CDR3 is CASSVGLAGGGTDTQYF. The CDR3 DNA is TGTGCCAGCAGCGTAGGTTTAGCGGGGGGGGGCACAGATACGCAGTATTTT.

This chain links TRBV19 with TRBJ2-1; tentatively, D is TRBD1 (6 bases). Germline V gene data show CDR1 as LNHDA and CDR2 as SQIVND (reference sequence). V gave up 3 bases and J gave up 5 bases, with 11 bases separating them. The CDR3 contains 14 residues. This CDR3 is CASSIWGPDNEQFF. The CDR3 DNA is TGTGCCAGTAGTATCTGGGGGCCCGACAATGAGCAGTTCTTC.

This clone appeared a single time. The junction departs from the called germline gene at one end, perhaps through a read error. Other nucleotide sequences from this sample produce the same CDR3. The CDR3, as DNA: TGTGCCAGCAGCCCCCGGACAGGGCGGGGAACTGAGGCTTTCTTT. As protein: CASSPRTGRGTEAFF. V gene TRBV5-4 combines with J gene TRBJ1-1; 8 bases fit TRBD1. Germline CDR1 SGHNT, CDR2 YYREEE (reference sequence). The CDR3 covers 15 residues.

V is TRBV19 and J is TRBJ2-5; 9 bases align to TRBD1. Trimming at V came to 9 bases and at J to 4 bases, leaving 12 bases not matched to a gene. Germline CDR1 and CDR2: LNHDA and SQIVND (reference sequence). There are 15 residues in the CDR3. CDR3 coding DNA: TGTGCCAGCAGGAAACAGGGGGCCGGCGGAGAGACCCAGTACTTC. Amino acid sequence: CASRKQGAGGETQYF.